What follows is one T cell receptor (beta chain) and its context. The antigen remains unidentified. At one of its ends the junction is not consistent with the germline gene, which may arise from a read error. This record comes from a study of cytomegalovirus exposure and HLA in healthy donors. Findings of the study overall: Cytomegalovirus association was assigned to about 150 TCR beta chains. With high specificity and sensitivity, the classifier reportedly diagnosed cytomegalovirus status.

Libraries were prepared by immunoSEQ multiplex PCR; TCRdb keeps only in-frame clonotypes and omits some of them. The sample holds about 110,000 clones, approximately 85% seen once. CDR1 and CDR2 (germline): GTSNPN, SVGIG (reference sequence). This CDR3 comprises 13 residues. Separate from the roughly 700-subject first cohort was the approximately 120-subject validation cohort, to which the donors belonged. The chain couples TRBV30 to TRBJ2-7; 10 bases match TRBD2. What was sequenced was PBMCs. The sequence derives from a young woman in good health and CMV-seronegative. CDR3 residues: CAWSERPGLAWNF. The DNA for the CDR3 is TGTGCCTGGAGTGAACGGCCGGGACTAGCGTGGAACTTC.